Listed here are 9 T cell receptor beta chains from one sample, sequenced in a study of technical replicates of blood from a handful of donors. The protocol was immunoSEQ multiplex PCR, while the TCRdb copy is restricted to in-frame clones and leaves out a portion. Here the sample spans around 57,000 clones, more than 95% being singletons. Sequenced sample: T cells isolated from PBMCs. The receptors derive from a human donor in good health.

The chain combines TRBV7-8 with TRBJ2-3; 12 bases match TRBD2. The CDR3 totals 17 residues. Germline V gives CDR1 SGHVS, CDR2 FQNEAQ. V dropped 2 bases and J dropped 6; count of bases not matched to a gene: 9. CDR3 nucleotide sequence: TGTGCCAGCAGCTTAATCTCTAGCGGGGGGGACGGGGATACGCAGTATTTT. It codes for CASSLISSGGDGDTQYF.

The chain is built from TRBV29-1 and TRBJ1-2; a possible D gene is TRBD1 (6 bases). The V end lost 8 bases, the J end lost 8 bases, and 30 bases lay between the germline ends. The germline CDR1 and CDR2 sequences are SQVTM and ANQGSEA. The CDR3 has 16 residues. The CDR3 region has the DNA TGCAGCACCGGTGGGGACACCCCGTGGACTCAAGGAGGCTACACCTTC. Encoded protein: CSTGGDTPWTQGGYTF.

The CDR3 spells CASSLLAPTGELFF. As DNA, the CDR3 is TGCGCCAGCAGCTTACTAGCGCCCACCGGGGAGCTGTTTTTT. J is TRBJ2-2 and V is TRBV5-1, with 7 bases identical to TRBD2. The V segment lost 2 bases and the J segment 4 bases; nucleotides outside the gene matches: 2. The CDR3 is made up of 14 amino acids. Germline loops: CDR1 SGHRS, CDR2 YFSETQ.

The chain couples TRBV7-9 to TRBJ2-5, with D maybe TRBD1 (6 bases). V dropped 7 bases and J dropped 4 bases, with 19 bases sitting between them. The CDR3 consists of 15 residues. CDR1 and CDR2 (germline): SEHNR, FQNEAQ (reference sequence). This CDR3 is CASNNAGVRAETQYF. CDR3 in DNA: TGTGCCAGCAACAATGCAGGGGTCAGGGCAGAGACCCAGTACTTC. The variable domain in full, completed from reference TRBV7-9 and TRBJ2-5, reads DTGVSQNPRHKITKRGQNVTFRCDPISEHNRLYWYRQTLGQGPEFLTYFQNEAQLEKSRLLSDRFSAERPKGSFSTLEIQRTEQGDSAMYLCASNNAGVRAETQYFGPGTRLLVL.

The chain carries TRBV10-3 and TRBJ1-4; 9 positions match TRBD1. CDR3 size: 16 residues. Per the germline V gene, CDR1 is ENHRY and CDR2 is SYGVKD. V was pared by 0 bases and J by 10 bases, with 9 bases of the junction left unmatched. CDR3 amino acids: CAISESSGQGLGKLFF. The CDR3, as DNA: TGTGCCATCAGTGAGTCTTCTGGACAGGGGCTCGGAAAACTGTTTTTT.

A few counts support this clone. The chain employs TRBV5-4 and TRBJ1-1; 9 bases agree with TRBD1. The CDR3 covers 15 residues. The J segment lost 4 bases and the V segment lost 0 bases, leaving 4 bases of the junction unmatched. From germline, CDR1 is SGHNT and CDR2 YYREEE (reference sequence). CDR3 coding DNA: TGTGCCAGCAGCTTGGGGGGACAGGGACGCACTGAAGCTTTCTTT. Translated: CASSLGGQGRTEAFF.

The chain couples TRBV4-1 to TRBJ2-1, with 7 bases matching TRBD2. This CDR3 comprises 17 residues. V trimming: 2 bases; J trimming: 6 bases; junction bases outside the gene matches: 13. Germline lookup yields CDR1 MGHRA and CDR2 YSYEKL. This CDR3 is CASSQTDVAGLTNEQFF. CDR3 DNA sequence: TGCGCCAGCAGCCAAACTGACGTAGCGGGTTTAACCAATGAGCAGTTCTTC.

The rearrangement uses TRBV5-5 and TRBJ1-2; D uncertain. V dropped 0 bases and J dropped 5 bases, with 8 bases sitting between them. CDR1 is SGHKS, CDR2 YYEKEE, per germline (reference sequence). The CDR3 spans 13 residues. CDR3 sequence: CASSLVTAYGYTF. The CDR3 region has the DNA TGTGCCAGCAGCTTGGTCACAGCTTATGGCTACACCTTC.

The chain combines TRBV2 with TRBJ1-2; the D gene is possibly TRBD1 (6 bases). The CDR3 is 12 residues long. CDR1 and CDR2 (germline): SNHLY, FYNNEI. The germline V and J ends were trimmed by 4 bases and 4 bases, with 7 bases remaining between them. CDR3 region: CASSGDIYGYTF. CDR3 coding DNA: TGTGCCAGCAGTGGGGACATCTATGGCTACACCTTC.